This T cell receptor (beta chain) was profiled in a study of blood T cells in healthy people across ages. As for the study in general: With template switching, about one barcoded beta molecule was captured per two T cells.

Deletions cut 3 bases from V and 3 bases from J, with 9 bases between. Per germline, CDR1 SQVTM and CDR2 ANQGSEA. The CDR3 totals 13 residues. Through a sample-barcoded 5' primer and a J-beta primer mix, a second PCR was run for roughly 7 to 11 cycles. Every sample produced at least 2.5 million CDR3-containing paired-end reads. Each CDR3 protein is one row after TCRdb ran MiXCR on the 5' RACE reads. The data show roughly 800,000 distinct CDR3 sequences, 58% seen once. The V call is TRBV29-1, the J call TRBJ2-1; D unresolved. The clonotype was recovered from a man aged 25-45 years in good health. Material for sequencing was blood. CDR3 amino acids: CSVDYGRYNEQFF. CDR3 DNA: TGCAGCGTTGACTACGGACGCTACAATGAGCAGTTCTTC.